What follows are 10 T cell receptor beta chains derived from one specimen sequenced in a study of graft-versus-host responses after intestinal transplantation. For these receptors, no antigen is known. Only in-frame clones appear in the TCRdb table, and some are missing; sequencing was by immunoSEQ multiplex PCR. The repertoire holds just over 40,000 clones, with approximately 95% as singletons. The sequences come from unstimulated CD8+ T cells sorted from spleen or lymph node cells, collected before transplant. The receptors stem from a human donor who was the organ donor for an intestinal transplant.

The chain joins TRBV27 to TRBJ2-5; D is perhaps TRBD2 (5 bases). The J call may be wrong; the DNA end is better matched by TRBJ2-7. CDR1 is MNHEY and CDR2 is SMNVEV in the germline V gene (reference sequence). The CDR3 is made up of 11 amino acids. CDR3 nucleotides: TGTGCCAGCAGTTTGGGAGCCGAGCAGTACTTC. It is translated as CASSLGAEQYF.

This chain uses TRBV4-3 with TRBJ2-2; D tentatively fits TRBD1 or TRBD2 (6 bases each). The CDR3 extends over 16 amino acids. Germline loops: CDR1 LGHNA, CDR2 YSLEER. Between the trimmed V and J ends, which lost 0 bases and 5 bases, there was a span of 13 bases. The CDR3 DNA reads TGCGCCAGCAGCCAAGATATGGGGGGCGGAACCGGGGAGCTGTTTTTT. It yields the protein CASSQDMGGGTGELFF.

Notes on this clone: The junction and the germline gene differ at one end; a read error may be behind it. The genes are TRBV13 and TRBJ2-1, with 8 bases that match TRBD2. The CDR3 extends over 13 amino acids. Looked up from germline, CDR1 is PRHDT and CDR2 is FYEKMQ (reference sequence). The CDR3 nucleotides read TGTGCCAGCAGTTTAGCGGGGTCCAGAGAGCAGTTCTTC. Protein sequence: CASSLAGSREQFF.

This clone was seen only once. The rearrangement joins TRBV4-1 to TRBJ2-7; D not certain. Trimming shortened V by 1 base and J by 0 bases, and 7 bases separated the two germline ends. Per the germline V gene, CDR1 is MGHRA and CDR2 is YSYEKL. This CDR3 is 14 amino acids long. The CDR3 loop reads CASSQVIGSYEQYF. The CDR3 nucleotides read TGCGCCAGCAGCCAAGTAATAGGCTCCTACGAGCAGTACTTC.

The chain is built from TRBV14 and TRBJ1-2; TRBD1 matches 8 bases. The CDR3 runs 15 residues. With 0 bases clipped from V and 7 bases from J, the junction kept 7 bases outside the gene matches. In germline, CDR1 is SGHDN, CDR2 FVKESK. The CDR3 nucleotides read TGTGCCAGCAGCCAAGAAACAGGGGGATCTGTTGGCTACACCTTC. It is translated as CASSQETGGSVGYTF. The variable domain in full, with the rest retrieved from reference TRBV14 and TRBJ1-2, is EAGVTQFPSHSVIEKGQTVTLRCDPISGHDNLYWYRRVMGKEIKFLLHFVKESKQDESGMPNNRFLAERTGGTYSTLKVQPAELEDSGVYFCASSQETGGSVGYTFGSGTRLTVV.

As concerns this clone: At the DNA level, this CDR3 is encoded by other sequences in the same sample as well. As DNA, the CDR3 is TGTGCCAGCAGCGTAGGAGGGGCAACTGAAGCTTTCTTT. Translation: CASSVGGATEAFF. The V call is TRBV9, the J call TRBJ1-1, with D possibly TRBD1 on 5 matching bases. Germline V CDR1 and CDR2: SGDLS, YYNGEE. The V and J ends lost 0 bases and 5 bases respectively, with 8 bases between them. The CDR3 loop spans 13 amino acids.

The V call is TRBV13, the J call TRBJ2-3; 11 bases line up with TRBD2. The CDR3 is made up of 19 amino acids. The germline CDR1 and CDR2 sequences are PRHDT and FYEKMQ (reference sequence). V lost 4 bases and J lost 2; bases outside the gene matches: 14. The CDR3 sequence is CASSYRLAGGLTSTDTQYF. In nucleotides, the CDR3 is TGTGCCAGCAGCTACCGCTTAGCGGGGGGGCTAACGTCCACAGATACGCAGTATTTT.

This chain joins TRBV7-6 and TRBJ2-5; 10 nucleotides line up with TRBD1. Germline CDR1 is SGHVS and CDR2 is FNYEAQ. CDR3 size: 18 residues. V lost 4 bases and J lost 3; bases outside the gene matches: 14. CDR3 DNA: TGTGCCAGCAGCTCCCCGATCCGAGACAGGGGGCTTGAAGAGACCCAGTACTTC. The encoded protein is CASSSPIRDRGLEETQYF.

The rearrangement joins TRBV6-6 to TRBJ2-1, with TRBD2 matching 11 bases. The V gene's germline CDR1 is MNHNY and CDR2 SVGAGI (reference sequence). The CDR3 totals 15 residues. Trimming removed 6 bases from V and 10 bases from J; junction bases left unmatched: 11. This CDR3 is CASSHGTSGPWEQFF. CDR3 bases: TGTGCCAGCAGCCACGGGACTAGCGGTCCATGGGAGCAGTTCTTC.

This CDR3 is CASRNDREIGNTIYF. The CDR3, as DNA: TGCGCCAGCAGGAACGACAGGGAGATCGGAAACACCATATATTTT. The V call is TRBV10-2, the J call TRBJ1-3; TRBD1 matches at 7 bases. Germline V gene data show CDR1 as WSHSY and CDR2 as SAAADI. CDR3 length: 15 amino acids. The junction had 9 bases not matched to a gene; V was cut back by 6 bases and J by 4 bases.